The 21 T cell receptor beta chains below were found in one sample sequenced in a study of control samples from healthy donors and cancer patients. TCRdb's copy holds only in-frame clones and misses some; the assay was immunoSEQ multiplex PCR. The data contain about 130,000 clones, roughly 92% of them singletons. Sequencing was performed on PBMCs. These receptor sequences come from an older man with head and neck cancer.

This clone was detected only once. V and J are TRBV3-1 (or the pseudogene TRBV3-2) and TRBJ2-1, with D unresolved. CDR1 is LGHDT, CDR2 YNNKEL, per germline (reference sequence). CDR3 length: 12 amino acids. Trimming took off 1 base at V and 7 bases at J, with 5 bases between the two ends. The CDR3 DNA reads as TGTGCCAGCAGCCAAGCTGGTAATGAGCAGTTCTTC. It yields the protein CASSQAGNEQFF.

The rearrangement joins TRBV12-3 or TRBV12-4 to TRBJ2-1, with TRBD2 matching 7 bases. This CDR3 contains 13 residues. V dropped 5 bases and J dropped 9; count of bases not matched to a gene: 7. CDR3 sequence: CASSGGGSGEQFF. The DNA of the CDR3 is TGTGCCAGCAGTGGGGGGGGGAGCGGTGAGCAGTTCTTC.

This chain uses TRBV1 with TRBJ1-2; the table names TRBD1, a call not compared with the DNA. TRBV1 is listed as a pseudogene. The CDR3 consists of 14 residues. The CDR3 DNA sequence: TGCACCAGCAGCCACGTGGACAGACCCTATGGCTACACCTTC. As protein: CTSSHVDRPYGYTF.

The J gene is TRBJ1-1, the V gene TRBV2; 8 bases match TRBD1. After removal of 2 bases from V and 7 bases from J, the junction contained 9 bases not matched to a gene. The CDR3 covers 15 residues. Germline V gene sequence: CDR1 SNHLY, CDR2 FYNNEI. CDR3 amino acids: CASSETGGFLREAFF. CDR3 in DNA: TGTGCCAGCAGTGAAACAGGGGGGTTTCTGCGTGAAGCTTTCTTT.

The rearrangement uses TRBV6-5 and TRBJ1-4; the D gene is possibly TRBD1 (5 bases). This CDR3 contains 15 residues. Germline CDR1 and CDR2: MNHEY and SVGAGI. Trimming took off 6 bases at V and 2 bases at J, with 13 bases between the two ends. CDR3 protein: CASRVSGTTNEKLFF. In nucleotides, the CDR3 is TGTGCCAGCAGGGTTTCCGGGACCACTAATGAAAAACTGTTTTTT.

This clone was observed a handful of times. The rearrangement joins TRBV4-3 to TRBJ2-7; no firm D call. V gave up 0 bases and J gave up 0 bases, with 6 bases separating them. This CDR3 comprises 14 residues. CDR1 LGHNA and CDR2 YSLEER come from the germline V gene. The CDR3 DNA is TGCGCCAGCAGCCAAGAGTCCTACTCCTACGAGCAGTACTTC. This codes for CASSQESYSYEQYF.

V and J are TRBV18 and TRBJ2-1; possibly TRBD2 for D (6 bases). This CDR3 has 15 amino acids. Germline values: CDR1 KGHSH, CDR2 LQKENI. Trimming left V 2 bases short and J 9 bases short, with 17 bases between. Here the CDR3 DNA reads TGTGCCAGCTCACCAAAACGGGAGAATTACGGTGAGCAGTTCTTC. Its translation is CASSPKRENYGEQFF. The full variable domain, with the rest looked up from reference TRBV18 and TRBJ2-1, is NAGVMQNPRHLVRRRGQEARLRCSPMKGHSHVYWYRQLPEEGLKFMVYLQKENIIDESGMPKERFSAEFPKEGPSILRIQQVVRGDSAAYFCASSPKRENYGEQFFGPGTRLTVL.

The V and J genes are TRBV30 and TRBJ2-1; a possible D gene is TRBD2 (7 bases). V lost 0 bases, J lost 9 bases, and 15 bases lay in between. This CDR3 region has 14 residues. Germline CDR1 reads GTSNPN; CDR2 reads SVGIG (reference sequence). The CDR3 nucleotides read TGTGCCTGGAGTGTACCTGGGGGGGCCGGTGAGCAGTTCTTC. It encodes CAWSVPGGAGEQFF.

This CDR3 reads CASSFGGTQYF. The CDR3 nucleotides are TGTGCCAGCAGTTTCGGGGGGACCCAGTACTTC. The J gene is TRBJ2-5, the V gene TRBV2, with a tentative D call TRBD2 (6 bases). Trimming stripped 5 bases from V and 7 bases from J, with 8 bases between. CDR3 length equals 11 residues. Germline CDR1 is SNHLY and CDR2 is FYNNEI.

Concerning this clone itself: Different DNA sequences within this sample yield the same CDR3. The V gene is TRBV19, the J gene TRBJ2-7, with D tentatively TRBD1 (6 bases). CDR3 length: 13 residues. The V gene lost 1 base and the J gene lost 3 bases, with 7 bases spanning the gap. Germline CDR1 is LNHDA and CDR2 is SQIVND (reference sequence). CDR3 residues: CASSIGRGYEQYF. As DNA, the CDR3 is TGTGCCAGTAGTATAGGCAGGGGCTACGAGCAGTACTTC.

The chain recombines TRBV11-2 with TRBJ1-1; the D is unclear. The CDR3 loop spans 14 amino acids. V lost 4 bases and J 2 bases, leaving 11 bases between the germline ends. Germline V gene data show CDR1 as SGHAT and CDR2 as FQNNGV. The CDR3 nucleotides read TGTGCCAGCAGCTGGACTGAATATAACACTGAAGCTTTCTTT. Translated: CASSWTEYNTEAFF.

V gene TRBV6-5 combines with J gene TRBJ2-7, with a tentative D call TRBD1 (6 bases). The CDR3 spans 13 residues. Germline V lookup: CDR1 MNHEY, CDR2 SVGAGI. Trimming pared 2 bases from V and 7 bases from J, leaving 12 bases between. The CDR3 DNA reads TGTGCCAGCAGTTACCTTCGGCAGGGGGAGCAGTACTTC. Translating gives CASSYLRQGEQYF.

This clone is a singleton in its sample. The gene calls are TRBV18 and TRBJ2-5; a weak D match, TRBD2 (6 bases). The V end was cut by 3 bases, the J end by 4 bases, with 18 bases between. The CDR3 extends over 16 amino acids. The germline V gene encodes CDR1 KGHSH and CDR2 LQKENI. Here the CDR3 DNA reads TGTGCCAGCTCACCTGCGGCCGGGGGATGGGGAGAGACCCAGTACTTC. This sequence encodes CASSPAAGGWGETQYF.

Remarks on this clone: The junction and the germline gene differ at one end; a read error may be behind it. The rearrangement links TRBV5-6 to TRBJ1-3; 7 bases fit TRBD1. The CDR3 covers 14 residues. Germline CDR1 is SGHDT and CDR2 is YYEEEE. CDR3 sequence reads: CASSSGGGGDTIYF. CDR3 coding DNA: TGTGCCAGCAGCTCAGGGGGAGGTGGAGACACCATATATTTT.

This clone occurred once. CDR3 in amino acids: CASRNRGRGVYTEAFF. The CDR3 nucleotides read TGCGCCAGCAGAAACAGGGGGCGCGGGGTGTACACTGAAGCTTTCTTT. This rearrangement joins TRBV5-1 to TRBJ1-1, with 9 bases aligning to TRBD1. Germline CDR1 SGHRS, CDR2 YFSETQ. CDR3 length: 16 amino acids. V shed 5 bases and J 3 bases; nucleotides not matched to a gene: 11.

The V gene is TRBV7-2, the J gene TRBJ2-3; D gene unclear. CDR3 length equals 12 residues. Germline V gene data show CDR1 as SGHTA and CDR2 as FQGNSA. Trimming removed 5 bases at V and 5 bases at J, with 8 bases between. The CDR3 loop is CASSPLGDTQYF. DNA for the CDR3: TGTGCCAGCAGCCCCTTAGGAGATACGCAGTATTTT.

This clone was recorded only once. CDR3 in amino acids: CASSQGSPSYEQYF. CDR3 DNA: TGTGCCAGTAGCCAGGGCTCCCCCTCCTACGAGCAGTACTTC. This chain connects TRBV19 to TRBJ2-7; D is possibly TRBD1 (5 bases). The V and J ends lost 6 bases and 0 bases respectively, with 12 bases between them. CDR1 is LNHDA, CDR2 SQIVND, per germline (reference sequence). The CDR3 has 14 amino acids. The whole variable domain, filled in from reference TRBV19 and TRBJ2-7, reads DGGITQSPKYLFRKEGQNVTLSCEQNLNHDAMYWYRQDPGQGLRLIYYSQIVNDFQKGDIAEGYSVSREKKESFPLTVTSAQKNPTAFYLCASSQGSPSYEQYFGPGTRLTVT.

The V call is TRBV11-2, the J call TRBJ1-2, with D possibly TRBD1 on 5 matching bases. V was pared by 1 base and J by 7 bases, with 10 bases between. Germline V gives CDR1 SGHAT, CDR2 FQNNGV. This CDR3 region has 13 residues. CDR3 coding DNA: TGTGCCAGCAGCTTAGGGGGGGGTGGTGGCTACACCTTC. It translates to CASSLGGGGGYTF. Full variable domain (remainder filled in from reference TRBV11-2 and TRBJ1-2): EAGVAQSPRYKIIEKRQSVAFWCNPISGHATLYWYQQILGQGPKLLIQFQNNGVVDDSQLPKDRFSAERLKGVDSTLKIQPAKLEDSAVYLCASSLGGGGGYTFGSGTRLTVV.

J is TRBJ2-1 and V is TRBV30; D unclear. Trimming shortened V by 2 bases and J by 3 bases, and 2 bases separated the two germline ends. Germline V CDR1 and CDR2: GTSNPN, SVGIG (reference sequence). CDR3 length equals 11 residues. CDR3 in amino acids: CAWSNYNEQFF. The CDR3 nucleotides are TGTGCCTGGAGTAACTACAATGAGCAGTTCTTC.

The genes are TRBV11-2 and TRBJ2-7, with D maybe TRBD2 (5 bases). The CDR3 loop spans 13 amino acids. V shed 7 bases and J shed 2 bases, with 12 bases lying between them. CDR1 is SGHAT, CDR2 FQNNGV, per germline. The CDR3 loop is CASTVGRTYEQYF. CDR3 sequence (DNA): TGTGCCAGCACTGTGGGGAGAACCTACGAGCAGTACTTC.

V is TRBV24-1 and J is TRBJ2-5; a weak D match, TRBD1 (6 bases). Germline V gene data show CDR1 as KGHDR and CDR2 as SFDVKD. V shed 1 base and J shed 6 bases, with 11 bases lying between them. CDR3 length: 14 residues. CDR3 residues: CATSDLGGLKTQYF. The CDR3 bases are TGTGCCACCAGTGATTTAGGGGGTCTGAAGACCCAGTACTTC.